Listed here is a single TCR beta chain. J lost 1 base, V lost 3 bases, and 9 bases had no gene match. Germline V gene data show CDR1 as LGHNA and CDR2 as YSLEER. This CDR3 is 16 amino acids long. These data are taken from a study of T cell changes during pregnancy in multiple sclerosis. Clones were read by immunoSEQ multiplex PCR, and TCRdb kept only the in-frame ones, dropping some. The top ten clones hold about 0.33% of a sample with approximately 60,000 clones, just over 90% of them seen once. The chain joins TRBV4-3 to TRBJ2-7; 7 bases fit TRBD1. The sequence came from a female donor with multiple sclerosis, enrolled in a pregnancy study. The sequencing used CD4+ T cells from peripheral blood mononuclear cells, collected before pregnancy. CDR3 DNA: TGCGCCAGCAGCCATCGCCGGGACAGTCGGTCCTACGAGCAGTACTTC. Its translation: CASSHRRDSRSYEQYF.